This T cell receptor (beta chain) comes out of a study of cytomegalovirus exposure and HLA in healthy donors. Background on the study: The same platform was used for the 120 validation repertoires and the roughly 720 first-cohort repertoires, a later analysis reported. Study-wide findings and caveats: Reports credit the classifier with highly specific, highly sensitive diagnosis of cytomegalovirus status. According to the study, roughly 160 TCR beta chains were cytomegalovirus-associated.

The data were produced by immunoSEQ multiplex PCR, yet TCRdb's version contains in-frame clones alone and is incomplete. Of about 150,000 clones in the sample, approximately 86% were seen once. CDR3 length: 13 amino acids. Germline-derived CDR1 and CDR2 are SGHDT and YYEEEE. Unmatched junction bases numbered 5, after V lost 5 bases and J lost 4 bases. Comment on this clone: Its target is unknown.

The chain is built from TRBV5-6 and TRBJ1-1; 7 nucleotides agree with TRBD1. Sequenced material: PBMCs. The clonotype was recovered from a man between 18 and 35 years old in good health and CMV-seropositive. The CDR3 nucleotides read TGTGCCAGCAGACAGGACAGGTCCACTGAAGCTTTCTTT. This encodes CASRQDRSTEAFF.